A selection of T cell receptor beta chains follows, all from one sample in a study of OX40 agonist ivuxolimab in advanced cancers. The data were produced by immunoSEQ multiplex PCR, yet TCRdb's version contains in-frame clones alone and is incomplete. The top ten clones hold about 0.31% of a sample with about 66,000 clones, over 80% of them seen once. The sample was CD4+ or CD8+ T cells sorted from blood, taken in a trial of the OX40 agonist ivuxolimab. These receptors were collected from an adult with an advanced solid tumor such as melanoma, head and neck, liver or kidney cancer. Both conserved end residues are trimmed from each CDR3.

V gene,J gene,CDR3 protein
TRBV5-5,TRBJ1-1,ASSPIQGTNTEAF
TRBV6-5,TRBJ1-2,ASSVQGGYGYT
TRBV7-2,TRBJ2-5,ASRPQRERSETQY
TRBV9,TRBJ1-2,ASSPGGTNYGYT
TRBV6-5,TRBJ2-7,ASSYSFEGLYEQY
TRBV5-1,TRBJ2-1,ASSLVIKAGNNEQF
TRBV5-1,TRBJ2-3,ASSQTSGSTDTQY
TRBV19,TRBJ1-1,ASSIAPHAEAF
TRBV11-2,TRBJ2-1,ASSVTIRLF
TRBV7-2,TRBJ2-1,ASRVAALGNEQF
TRBV19,TRBJ1-2,ASRDRGGSGYT
TRBV11-2,TRBJ2-2,ASRFGQGIVGWTGELF
TRBV14,TRBJ1-1,ASSPYFIEAGVTEAF
TRBV12-5,TRBJ2-1,ASGLVPKTSGKNEQF
TRBV21-1,TRBJ2-3,ASIQREGFLDTQY
TRBV7-9,TRBJ1-2,ASSFGTGLNYGYT
TRBV5-1,TRBJ2-1,ASSAETSGRSHNEQF
TRBV6-5,TRBJ2-1,ASSPRGRDEQF
TRBV5-4,TRBJ2-1,ASSFSSSYNEQF
TRBV20-1,TRBJ2-3,SEADTQY
TRBV4-1,TRBJ1-5,ASSQQSGNQPQH
TRBV28,TRBJ2-3,ATVSSTDTQY
TRBV5-1,TRBJ2-1,ASTFGSGTLNFYNEQF
TRBV12-5,TRBJ2-1,ASGPSRGYNEQF
TRBV19,TRBJ2-2,ASSKGELGPAGELF
TRBV5-1,TRBJ2-1,ASSPGQGAHNEQF
TRBV5-6,TRBJ1-5,ASSLAGGPNQPQH
TRBV6-8,TRBJ1-2,ASSYHGTIHRYGYT
TRBV7-8,TRBJ1-5,ASSLERQDNQPQH
TRBV5-1,TRBJ2-1,ASRGTGSEQF
TRBV7-8,TRBJ2-5,ASSLAGTSGKETQY
TRBV19,TRBJ2-1,ASSLTSGSNNEQF
TRBV18,TRBJ2-2,ASSPAALNTGELF
TRBV11-2,TRBJ2-2,ASSLGPSNLRAGELF
TRBV6-1,TRBJ2-7,ASRSGGARAEQY
TRBV19,TRBJ1-4,ATSYSNNEKLF
TRBV6-5,NA,ASKTSVSYEQY
TRBV18,TRBJ1-1,ASSSPGEAF
TRBV6-5,TRBJ1-2,ASSDGGVNYGYT
TRBV6-1,TRBJ2-7,ASSSGTTTPYEQY
TRBV28,TRBJ2-3,ASRSQGSTDTQY
TRBV7-8,TRBJ2-7,ASSPARLTYEQY
TRBV7-3,TRBJ2-5,ASSLVSGSQETQY
TRBV4-1,TRBJ2-3,ASSQDFGGASTDTQY
TRBV18,TRBJ1-6,ASSKQGAPNNSPLH
TRBV7-6,TRBJ2-7,ASSLALTDEQY
TRBV10-3,TRBJ2-6,AISGNRGLSDSGANVLT
TRBV10-1,TRBJ2-2,ASSESLSGNTGELF
TRBV10-1,TRBJ2-7,ASSELSGGEQY
TRBV6-1,TRBJ2-5,ASSALSGGRGQKTQY
TRBV19,TRBJ1-2,ASSTSGTDYGYT
TRBV19,TRBJ2-7,ASTPSGYPYEQY
TRBV18,TRBJ2-2,ASSPPAGPDTGELF
TRBV18,TRBJ1-3,ASSPLRDRAHSGNTIY
TRBV19,TRBJ2-1,ASSIRLAGDISRF
TRBV7-9,TRBJ2-1,ASSRRRSGVGNEQF
TRBV10-3,TRBJ2-3,AISGRGTSTDTQY
TRBV11-2,TRBJ2-2,ASSLSGTGELF
TRBV7-3,TRBJ1-5,ASSLSVEGTQPQH